These 18 T cell receptor beta chains were all obtained from the same sample, sequenced in a study of control samples from healthy donors and cancer patients. Clones were read by immunoSEQ multiplex PCR, and TCRdb kept only the in-frame ones, dropping some. The sample lists around 84,000 clones; roughly 89% were seen once. Sequences were obtained from blood. These TCRs come from a young man in good health.

This clone was counted once. The chain has TRBV27 and TRBJ2-7; 9 nucleotides match TRBD1. Germline trimming cut 4 bases from V and 2 bases from J; bases unmatched to any gene: 6. CDR3 length: 15 amino acids. The V gene's germline CDR1 is MNHEY and CDR2 SMNVEV (reference sequence). In nucleotides, the CDR3 is TGTGCCAGCAGTTCCTCCGGGACAGGGCCCTACGAGCAGTACTTC. This sequence encodes CASSSSGTGPYEQYF.

V usage is TRBV30 and J usage is TRBJ1-3; D gene unclear. The V end lost 0 bases, the J end lost 1 base, and 4 bases lay between the germline ends. This CDR3 is built from 13 residues. Germline CDR1 GTSNPN, CDR2 SVGIG (reference sequence). The CDR3 DNA reads TGTGCCTGGAGTGTACGTTCTGGAAACACCATATATTTT. It is translated as CAWSVRSGNTIYF.

The chain joins TRBV5-8 to TRBJ1-2; D not certain. V was cut by 4 bases and J by 8 bases, with 9 bases left in between. This CDR3 has 11 residues. Per the germline V gene, CDR1 is SGHTS and CDR2 is YDEGEE. The CDR3 is CASSPQTGYTF. CDR3 coding DNA: TGTGCCAGCAGCCCACAAACCGGCTACACCTTC. The full variable domain, rest sourced from reference TRBV5-8 and TRBJ1-2, is EAGVTQSPTHLIKTRGQQATLRCSPISGHTSVYWYQQALGLGLQFLLWYDEGEERNRGNFPPRFSGRQFPNYSSELNVNALELEDSALYLCASSPQTGYTFGSGTRLTVV.

The chain recombines TRBV29-1 with TRBJ2-5; 10 nucleotides align to TRBD1. This CDR3 comprises 13 residues. V trimming: 3 bases; J trimming: 5 bases; junction bases outside the gene matches: 3. Germline-derived CDR1 and CDR2 are SQVTM and ANQGSEA. CDR3 sequence (DNA): TGCAGCGTTGAGGGACAGGGGTCGGAGACCCAGTACTTC. This encodes CSVEGQGSETQYF. Full variable domain (outside the CDR3, taken from reference TRBV29-1 and TRBJ2-5): SAVISQKPSRDICQRGTSLTIQCQVDSQVTMMFWYRQQPGQSLTLIATANQGSEATYESGFVIDKFPISRPNLTFSTLTVSNMSPEDSSIYLCSVEGQGSETQYFGPGTRLLVL.

This chain joins TRBV18 and TRBJ2-3; D possibly corresponds to TRBD1 (5 bases). Trimming took off 2 bases at V and 0 bases at J, with 12 bases between the two ends. CDR3 length: 16 residues. CDR1 is KGHSH and CDR2 is LQKENI in the germline V gene. CDR3 region: CASSPLGAVSTDTQYF. CDR3 in DNA: TGTGCCAGCTCACCATTAGGGGCGGTTAGCACAGATACGCAGTATTTT.

This chain uses TRBV7-9 with TRBJ1-1; TRBD1 matches at 7 bases. Unmatched junction bases numbered 8, after V lost 6 bases and J lost 4 bases. CDR1 and CDR2 (germline): SEHNR, FQNEAQ (reference sequence). This CDR3 is 14 amino acids long. CDR3 protein: CASSYRGEGTEAFF. DNA of the CDR3: TGTGCCAGCAGTTACAGGGGAGAGGGCACTGAAGCTTTCTTT.

V is TRBV6-7 and J is TRBJ2-3; D is perhaps TRBD2 (6 bases). TRBV6-7 is identified as an open reading frame with a role that is uncertain. Trimming left V 11 bases short and J 6 bases short, with 24 bases between. This CDR3 has 15 amino acids. The CDR3 here is CAGRYRPGREDTQYF. In DNA, the CDR3 is TGTGCCGGGCGATACCGTCCGGGACGGGAGGATACGCAGTATTTT.

This sequence joins TRBV28 and TRBJ1-2; 10 bases agree with TRBD1. Germline V CDR1 and CDR2: MDHEN, SYDVKM. V shed 7 bases and J 7 bases; nucleotides not matched to a gene: 12. The CDR3 covers 15 residues. CDR3 DNA: TGTGCCAGCATCGGGGACAGGGGAGTATGGGCTGGCTACACCTTC. Amino acids: CASIGDRGVWAGYTF.

The CDR3 DNA sequence: TGTGCCATCAGTGATGGGCTCAACTATGGCTACACCTTC. Translation: CAISDGLNYGYTF. The chain carries TRBV10-3 and TRBJ1-2; the D is unclear. This CDR3 spans 13 amino acids. V dropped 3 bases and J dropped 2 bases, with 7 bases sitting between them. Germline V CDR1 and CDR2: ENHRY, SYGVKD.

This clone was observed a handful of times. The V call is TRBV2, the J call TRBJ2-7; 11 bases line up with TRBD2. The CDR3 is 12 amino acids. Germline CDR1 SNHLY, CDR2 FYNNEI. The V segment lost 6 bases and the J segment 5 bases; nucleotides outside the gene matches: 0. In nucleotides, the CDR3 is TGTGCCAGCAGACTAGCGGGAGACGAGCAGTACTTC. Protein: CASRLAGDEQYF. Full variable domain (rest looked up from reference TRBV2 and TRBJ2-7): EPEVTQTPSHQVTQMGQEVILRCVPISNHLYFYWYRQILGQKVEFLVSFYNNEISEKSEIFDDQFSVERPDGSNFTLKIRSTKLEDSAMYFCASRLAGDEQYFGPGTRLTVT.

CDR3 in amino acids: CASQTVGLTGNTIYF. The CDR3 DNA sequence: TGTGCCAGCCAAACGGTCGGACTTACTGGAAACACCATATATTTT. The J gene is TRBJ1-3, the V gene TRBV21-1. TRBV21-1 is annotated as a pseudogene. This CDR3 is 15 amino acids long.

The V and J genes are TRBV15 and TRBJ1-5, with a possible D match to TRBD1 (5 bases). The CDR3 has 16 amino acids. Germline CDR1 LNHNV, CDR2 YYDKDF (reference sequence). The V end was cut by 0 bases, the J end by 4 bases, with 13 bases between. CDR3 in DNA: TGTGCCACCAGCAGAGATCGGGGGTTGGTGAATCAGCCCCAGCATTTT. Its translation: CATSRDRGLVNQPQHF.

The chain carries TRBV11-3 and TRBJ2-1; TRBD1 matches at 8 bases. Trimming at V came to 5 bases and at J to 2 bases, leaving 8 bases not matched to a gene. The CDR3 is 16 residues long. Germline V CDR1 and CDR2: SGHNT, YENEEA. This CDR3 is CASSQRDRPPYNEQFF. The CDR3 nucleotides are TGTGCCAGCAGCCAACGGGACAGGCCTCCCTACAATGAGCAGTTCTTC. Looking up the rest from reference TRBV11-3 and TRBJ2-1 gives the full variable domain: EAGVVQSPRYKIIEKKQPVAFWCNPISGHNTLYWYLQNLGQGPELLIRYENEEAVDDSQLPKDRFSAERLKGVDSTLKIQPAELGDSAVYLCASSQRDRPPYNEQFFGPGTRLTVL.

The chain links TRBV28 to TRBJ1-5; D is undetermined. CDR1 is MDHEN and CDR2 is SYDVKM in the germline V gene. The CDR3 extends over 14 amino acids. Trimming left V 2 bases short and J 7 bases short, with 12 bases between. The CDR3 spells CASSLTAPAQPQHF. The CDR3 nucleotides read TGTGCCAGCAGTTTAACGGCCCCGGCGCAGCCCCAGCATTTT.

The V gene is TRBV28, the J gene TRBJ1-4, with a tentative D call TRBD1 (5 bases). There are 15 residues in the CDR3. Germline V gene lookup returns CDR1 MDHEN and CDR2 SYDVKM. The V gene lost 3 bases and the J gene lost 5 bases, with 13 bases spanning the gap. In DNA form, the CDR3 reads TGTGCCAGCAGTTTCGCCGGGACGGAAAATGAAAAACTGTTTTTT. Its translation is CASSFAGTENEKLFF. Full variable domain (rest looked up from reference TRBV28 and TRBJ1-4): DVKVTQSSRYLVKRTGEKVFLECVQDMDHENMFWYRQDPGLGLRLIYFSYDVKMKEKGDIPEGYSVSREKKERFSLILESASTNQTSMYLCASSFAGTENEKLFFGSGTQLSVL.

V usage is TRBV2 and J usage is TRBJ1-5, with TRBD1 matching 10 bases. V was clipped by 6 bases and J by 5 bases; unmatched bases: 7. The CDR3 extends over 15 amino acids. CDR1 and CDR2 (germline): SNHLY, FYNNEI. CDR3 protein: CASSADRGDDQPQHF. CDR3 bases: TGTGCCAGCAGCGCGGACAGGGGGGACGATCAGCCCCAGCATTTT.

This clone occurred a few times. This chain links TRBV4-1 with TRBJ1-5; maybe TRBD1 (6 bases). Germline CDR1 reads MGHRA; CDR2 reads YSYEKL. The ends were cut back, 6 bases at V and 0 bases at J, with 15 bases in the middle. This CDR3 has 16 amino acids. CDR3 bases: TGCGCCAGCAGTCATGGCGCAGGGGATAGCAATCAGCCCCAGCATTTT. Protein: CASSHGAGDSNQPQHF.

The chain links TRBV27 to TRBJ1-6, with a tentative D call TRBD1 (5 bases). The CDR3 consists of 13 residues. From germline, CDR1 is MNHEY and CDR2 SMNVEV (reference sequence). Trimming removed 2 bases from V and 12 bases from J, with 11 bases in between. Here the CDR3 DNA reads TGTGCCAGCAGTTTAGCGGACAAAGGACCCCTCCACTTT. As protein: CASSLADKGPLHF.